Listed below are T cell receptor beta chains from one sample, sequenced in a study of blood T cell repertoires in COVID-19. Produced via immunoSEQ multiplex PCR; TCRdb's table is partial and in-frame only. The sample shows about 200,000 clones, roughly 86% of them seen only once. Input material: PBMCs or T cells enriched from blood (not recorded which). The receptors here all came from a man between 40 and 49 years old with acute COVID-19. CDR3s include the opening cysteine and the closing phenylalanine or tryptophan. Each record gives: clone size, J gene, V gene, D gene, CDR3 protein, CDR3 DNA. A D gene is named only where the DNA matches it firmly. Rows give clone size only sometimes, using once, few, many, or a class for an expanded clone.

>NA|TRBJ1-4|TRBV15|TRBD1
CATSPHRGDRGHPNEKLFF
TGTGCCACCAGCCCCCACCGGGGGGACAGGGGGCATCCTAATGAAAAACTGTTTTTT
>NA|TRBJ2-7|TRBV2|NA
CASSEKFSYGQNSYEQYF
TGTGCCAGCAGTGAAAAGTTCTCGTATGGACAGAACTCCTACGAGCAGTACTTC
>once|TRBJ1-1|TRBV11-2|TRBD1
CASSLIGQGVVAFF
TGTGCCAGCAGCCTAATAGGACAGGGAGTTGTAGCTTTCTTT
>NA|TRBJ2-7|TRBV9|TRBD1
CASSVSDRGPYEQYF
TGTGCCAGCAGCGTATCCGACAGGGGGCCTTACGAGCAGTACTTC
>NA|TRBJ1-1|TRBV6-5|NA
CASSYPGREAFF
TGTGCCAGCAGTTACCCAGGAAGGGAAGCTTTCTTT
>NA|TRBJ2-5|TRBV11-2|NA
CASSRNQETQYF
TGTGCCAGCAGCCGTAATCAAGAGACCCAGTACTTC
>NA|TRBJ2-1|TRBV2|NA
CASTPDGGQFF
TGTGCCAGCACCCCGGACGGAGGGCAGTTCTTC
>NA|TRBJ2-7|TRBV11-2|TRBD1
CASSLTTGESREQYF
TGTGCCAGCAGCTTGACAACAGGGGAGTCGCGGGAGCAGTACTTC
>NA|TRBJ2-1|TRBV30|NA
CAWSPRGNTYNEQFF
TGTGCCTGGAGCCCTCGGGGGAATACCTACAATGAGCAGTTCTTC
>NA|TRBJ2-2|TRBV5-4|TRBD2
CASSASGRAHTGELFF
TGTGCCAGCAGCGCTAGCGGGAGGGCCCACACCGGGGAGCTGTTTTTT
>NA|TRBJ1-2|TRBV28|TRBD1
CASSLEGAGFGYTF
TGTGCCAGCAGTTTAGAGGGGGCGGGATTCGGCTACACCTTC
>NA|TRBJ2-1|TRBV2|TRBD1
CATGQGAYNEQFF
TGTGCCACCGGACAGGGGGCTTACAATGAGCAGTTCTTC
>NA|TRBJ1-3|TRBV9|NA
CASSQTDRGNTIYF
TGTGCCAGCAGCCAAACGGACAGAGGAAACACCATATATTTT
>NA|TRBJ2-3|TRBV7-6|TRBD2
CASSDLGTSGDTQYF
TGTGCCAGCAGCGACCTGGGGACTAGCGGAGATACGCAGTATTTT
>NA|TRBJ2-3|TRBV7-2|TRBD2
CASSLLAGGVDTQYF
TGTGCCAGCAGTTTACTAGCGGGAGGGGTGGATACGCAGTATTTT
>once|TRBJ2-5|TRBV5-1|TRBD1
CASRATGVYPQETQYF
TGCGCCAGCAGGGCGACAGGGGTTTACCCCCAAGAGACCCAGTACTTC
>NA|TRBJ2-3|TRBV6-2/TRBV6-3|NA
CASSEGLGGDTQYF
TGTGCCAGCAGCGAGGGTTTAGGAGGAGATACGCAGTATTTT
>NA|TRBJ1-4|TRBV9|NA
CASSVGQGIATNEKLFF
TGTGCCAGCAGCGTAGGACAAGGCATTGCAACTAATGAAAAACTGTTTTTT
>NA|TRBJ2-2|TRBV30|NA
CAWKRQNTGELFF
TGTGCCTGGAAGAGACAGAACACCGGGGAGCTGTTTTTT
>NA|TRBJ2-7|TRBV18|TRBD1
CASSAETGYRDEQYF
TGTGCCAGCTCAGCCGAGACAGGGTATCGGGACGAGCAGTACTTC
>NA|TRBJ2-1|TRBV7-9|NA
CASSLNPQAGLDNEQFF
TGTGCCAGCAGCTTAAATCCTCAGGCGGGGTTGGACAATGAGCAGTTCTTC
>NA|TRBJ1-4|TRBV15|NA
CATSRGRGGGEKLFF
TGTGCCACCAGCAGAGGTCGGGGGGGAGGCGAAAAACTGTTTTTT
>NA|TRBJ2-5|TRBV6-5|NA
CATWGRERETQYF
TGTGCCACTTGGGGGCGGGAGAGGGAGACCCAGTACTTC
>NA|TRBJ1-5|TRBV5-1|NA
CASSLGGGNQPQHF
TGCGCCAGCAGCTTGGGGGGCGGCAATCAGCCCCAGCATTTT
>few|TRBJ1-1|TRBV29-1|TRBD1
CSVRGQQNTEAFF
TGCAGCGTGAGGGGACAGCAAAACACTGAAGCTTTCTTT
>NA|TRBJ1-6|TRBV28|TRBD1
CASSRQGRGSPLHF
TGTGCCAGCAGTAGACAGGGTAGGGGTTCACCCCTCCACTTT
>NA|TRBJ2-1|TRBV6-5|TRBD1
CASTYDRVQNNEQFF
TGTGCCAGCACCTACGACAGGGTCCAAAACAATGAGCAGTTCTTC
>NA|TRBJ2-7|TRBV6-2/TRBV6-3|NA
CASSYSSPEQYF
TGTGCCAGCAGTTACTCCAGTCCCGAGCAGTACTTC
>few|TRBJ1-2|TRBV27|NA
CASSFHGSLYGYTF
TGTGCCAGCAGTTTTCATGGGAGCCTCTATGGCTACACCTTC
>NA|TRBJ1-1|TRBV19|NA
CASSIRFEAFF
TGTGCCAGTAGTATCAGGTTTGAAGCTTTCTTT
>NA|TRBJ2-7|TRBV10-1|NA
CASSESNSLYEQYF
TGCGCCAGCAGTGAGTCGAACTCTCTCTACGAGCAGTACTTC
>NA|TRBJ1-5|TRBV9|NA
CASSVGRSNQPQHF
TGTGCCAGCAGCGTAGGCAGGAGCAATCAGCCCCAGCATTTT
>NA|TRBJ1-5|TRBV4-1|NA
CASSQGGQGRKQPQHF
TGCGCCAGCAGCCAAGGGGGCCAGGGTCGGAAACAGCCCCAGCATTTT
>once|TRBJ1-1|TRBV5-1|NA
CASSWQGKGTEAFF
TGCGCCAGCAGCTGGCAGGGAAAGGGCACTGAAGCTTTCTTT
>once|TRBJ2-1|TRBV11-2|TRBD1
CASSPQGDNEQFF
TGTGCCAGCAGCCCACAGGGGGACAATGAGCAGTTCTTC
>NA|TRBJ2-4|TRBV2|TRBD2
CASSEGRGAAKNIQYF
TGTGCCAGCAGTGAAGGGCGGGGGGCGGCCAAAAACATTCAGTACTTC
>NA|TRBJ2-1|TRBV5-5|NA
CASSLGRSNEQFF
TGTGCCAGCAGCTTGGGGAGAAGCAATGAGCAGTTCTTC
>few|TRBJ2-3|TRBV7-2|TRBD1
CASSLNLGQGWDTQYF
TGTGCCAGCAGCTTAAATCTGGGACAGGGGTGGGATACGCAGTATTTT
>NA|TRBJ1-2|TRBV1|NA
CTSSKDRDGYTF
TGCACCAGCAGCAAGGACAGGGATGGCTACACCTTC
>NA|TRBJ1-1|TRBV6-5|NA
CASKRVWTNTEAFF
TGTGCCAGCAAGAGGGTCTGGACGAACACTGAAGCTTTCTTT
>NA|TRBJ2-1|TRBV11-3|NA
CASSSRARSAGSSYNEQFF
TGTGCCAGCAGCTCCAGGGCGAGGAGCGCCGGGAGCTCCTACAATGAGCAGTTCTTC